This T cell receptor beta chain was retrieved from a study of cytomegalovirus exposure and HLA in healthy donors. Study-wide results and caveats: Around 160 TCR beta chains were listed as cytomegalovirus-associated.

PCR involved 60 Vbeta and 13 Jbeta primers. Sequencing was performed with immunoSEQ multiplex PCR; in TCRdb, only in-frame clones are kept and a portion is missing. This sample carries under 200,000 clones, approximately 84% of them seen once, and the ten largest clones take around 0.27%. The junction had 7 bases not matched to a gene; V was cut back by 1 base and J by 4 bases. The CDR3 length is 15 residues. From germline, CDR1 is SEHNR and CDR2 FQNEAQ (reference sequence). As regards this clone: The target antigen is unknown.

This receptor was obtained from a boy between 5 and 17 years old in good health and CMV-seronegative. The rearrangement uses TRBV7-9 and TRBJ2-7, with TRBD1 matching over 7 bases. The material sequenced was PBMCs. For the CDR3, the DNA is TGTGCCAGCAGCTTAGTTGGCGACAGGGCGTACGAGCAGTACTTC. It translates to CASSLVGDRAYEQYF.